A selection of T cell receptor beta chains follows, all from one sample in a study of blood T cell repertoires in COVID-19. The assay was immunoSEQ multiplex PCR, and TCRdb's table has in-frame clones only and misses some. The data hold 150,000 to 200,000 clones, with 86% observed a single time. Sequenced: peripheral blood. The receptors shown here come from a woman aged 55-69 years with COVID-19, enrolled during active disease. The CDR3 runs from the conserved cysteine through the conserved F or W. The D gene is left open where the match is weak. Not all rows give a size; the values are once, few, many and, for expanded clones, a class.

clone_size,j_call,d_call,v_call,cdr3_nt,cdr3_aa
.,TRBJ1-6,.,TRBV2,TGTGCCAGCAGGTCAGCGAATAATTCACCCCTCCACTTT,CASRSANNSPLHF
.,TRBJ2-1,TRBD2,TRBV5-1,TGCGCCAGCAGCTTCGGGGGAGGGCGAAGGCATGAGCAGTTCTTC,CASSFGGGRRHEQFF
.,TRBJ1-1,.,TRBV12-3/TRBV12-4,TGTGCCAGCAGTTTTCTCACCCGGGCTTTCTTT,CASSFLTRAFF
.,TRBJ2-7,.,TRBV7-9,TGTGCCAGCAGTTTAAGCGGTAGCTCCTACGAGCAGTACTTC,CASSLSGSSYEQYF
.,TRBJ2-7,.,TRBV27,TGTGCCAGCAGTTCGGAGCGGGTTCGGATTCACTACGAGCAGTACTTC,CASSSERVRIHYEQYF
.,TRBJ2-1,TRBD2,TRBV30,TGTGCCTGGAGTGCCCCGGGAGAACTAGCGGGAGGGCCTAGCAATGAGCAGTTCTTC,CAWSAPGELAGGPSNEQFF
.,TRBJ1-4,.,TRBV30,TGTGCCTGGGGGAGGGTAGGGGAAAAACTGTTTTTT,CAWGRVGEKLFF
once,TRBJ2-7,TRBD2,TRBV19,TGTGCCAGTAGTCCAGGGACTAGCGTAAGCGAGCAGTACTTC,CASSPGTSVSEQYF
few,TRBJ1-3,.,TRBV9,TGTGCCAGCAGCCCGACAGCCGCCCCTGGAAACACCATATATTTT,CASSPTAAPGNTIYF
.,TRBJ1-4,.,TRBV25-1,TGTGCCAGCATGGCGGTCGACGTACCTAATGAAAAACTGTTTTTT,CASMAVDVPNEKLFF
.,TRBJ2-1,.,TRBV28,TGTGCCAGCAGTTTATGGATACTAGCTGGCGAGCAGTTCTTC,CASSLWILAGEQFF
.,TRBJ2-1,TRBD2,TRBV5-6,TGTGCCAGCAGCGCTCTAGCGGGACTAGCGGGAGGCCCTGAGCAGTTCTTC,CASSALAGLAGGPEQFF
once,TRBJ2-7,TRBD1,TRBV19,TGTGCCAGTAGTCTGGCCGGGACAGGGGAGCTTGGTTACGAGCAGTACTTC,CASSLAGTGELGYEQYF
.,TRBJ1-4,.,TRBV5-6,TGTGCCAGCAGCTTAGTAGGGAGGGGAGATGAAAAACTGTTTTTT,CASSLVGRGDEKLFF
.,TRBJ1-2,.,TRBV19,TGTGCCAGTCGGGTCTCGGGGGAAGGCGGCTACACCTTC,CASRVSGEGGYTF
.,TRBJ1-2,TRBD1,TRBV6-5,TGTGCCAGCAGTCGGCCAGGGGGTGGCTACACCTTC,CASSRPGGGYTF
.,TRBJ1-1,TRBD1,TRBV2,TGTGCCAACGGGACAGGGTGGACTGAAGCTTTCTTT,CANGTGWTEAFF
.,TRBJ1-1,.,TRBV15,TGTGCCACCAGCCCCGCACTGTTAGCTGTCGAAGCTTTCTTT,CATSPALLAVEAFF
.,TRBJ1-3,TRBD1,TRBV7-2,TGTGCCAGCAGCCCCCCGACAGGGGAAGACACCATATATTTT,CASSPPTGEDTIYF
once,TRBJ2-7,.,TRBV24-1,TGTGCCACCAGTGGAAAAGGGAGCTCCTACGAGCAGTACTTC,CATSGKGSSYEQYF
few,TRBJ1-2,TRBD1,TRBV5-6,TGTGCCAGCAGCTTAGGGACAGATATCTATGGCTACACCTTC,CASSLGTDIYGYTF
few,TRBJ1-4,.,TRBV12-5,TGTGCTAGTGGTTTGGGGAACAGGCCCGGACGGAGAACTAATGAAAAACTGTTTTTT,CASGLGNRPGRRTNEKLFF
once,TRBJ1-3,.,TRBV6-5,TGTGCCACTAGACGGAAGAGCTCTGGAAACACCATATATTTT,CATRRKSSGNTIYF
.,TRBJ1-2,TRBD1,TRBV6-5,TGTGCCAGCACGAGGGGACAGGGCCATGGCTACACCTTC,CASTRGQGHGYTF
.,TRBJ1-2,.,TRBV6-2/TRBV6-3,TGTGCCAGCAGTCGCCTGGACCTAGGGGGTAACTATGGCTACACCTTC,CASSRLDLGGNYGYTF
once,TRBJ1-2,.,TRBV28,TGTGCCACCCTTTCGACTGGAGGCTACACCTTC,CATLSTGGYTF
.,TRBJ1-2,.,TRBV4-1,TGCGCCAGCAGCCAAGACGGGGTCGACCGATATTGGGGCTACACCTTC,CASSQDGVDRYWGYTF
.,TRBJ2-3,TRBD2,TRBV6-5,TGTGCCACCTGGGGGGTGATAGCGGGAGTGGATACGCAGTATTTT,CATWGVIAGVDTQYF
.,TRBJ2-1,.,TRBV20-1,TGCAGTGCTACCCCTCTTGTTGAGCAGTTCTTC,CSATPLVEQFF
.,TRBJ1-2,.,TRBV30,TGTGCCTGGAGGAACAGCTATGGCTACACCTTC,CAWRNSYGYTF
once,TRBJ1-2,TRBD1,TRBV4-3,TGCGCCAGCAGCCAACTTCCGGGACAGGGGGGCTACACCTTC,CASSQLPGQGGYTF
few,TRBJ1-1,TRBD1,TRBV10-3,TGTGCCATCACTCCGGGACAGCTTAACACTGAAGCTTTCTTT,CAITPGQLNTEAFF
.,TRBJ1-5,.,TRBV7-9,TGTGCCAGCAGCTCGTACATCAGACAGCTTAATCAGCCCCAGCATTTT,CASSSYIRQLNQPQHF
.,TRBJ1-2,.,TRBV4-3,TGCGCCAGCAGCAAAAGCGGGCATTTCTATGGCTACACCTTC,CASSKSGHFYGYTF
.,TRBJ2-1,TRBD2,TRBV9,TGTGCCAGCAGCACCCGAAGGGCTAGCGGGAGAAATGAGCAGTTCTTC,CASSTRRASGRNEQFF
.,TRBJ1-1,.,TRBV11-1,TGTGCCAGCAGCTCAGCAGGGGCGCGGACTGAAGCTTTCTTT,CASSSAGARTEAFF
.,TRBJ1-4,TRBD1,TRBV28,TGTGCCAGCAGCCCAACAGGGGGCGTATATGAAAAACTGTTTTTT,CASSPTGGVYEKLFF
.,TRBJ2-3,TRBD1,TRBV29-1,TGCAGCGTGGACAGGGATGTTCTCGATACGCAGTATTTT,CSVDRDVLDTQYF
once,TRBJ2-7,.,TRBV18,TGTGCCAGCTCACAGAGTCCCGGGAGCCCCTACGAGCAGTACTTC,CASSQSPGSPYEQYF
.,TRBJ2-1,TRBD2,TRBV7-2,TGTGCCAGCAGCTTCCAGCCCTCGGGGAGGGGCTCCTACAATGAGCAGTTCTTC,CASSFQPSGRGSYNEQFF
few,TRBJ2-7,TRBD1,TRBV9,TGTGCCACCCCAAAGAGGGACAGGGGTAGCGAGCAGTACTTC,CATPKRDRGSEQYF
.,TRBJ1-1,.,TRBV15,TGTGCCACCAGTCCTCTCCACGGGGGTACTGAAGCTTTCTTT,CATSPLHGGTEAFF
once,TRBJ1-1,.,TRBV5-4,TGTGCCAGCAGCCGTCCCGATGCACGTCGGGCTGAAGCTTTCTTT,CASSRPDARRAEAFF
.,TRBJ2-1,.,TRBV5-1,TGCGCCAGCAGCTTGCTGCTAGTAGGTGAGCAGTTCTTC,CASSLLLVGEQFF
.,TRBJ2-7,.,TRBV19,TGTGCCAGTAGTATGACCAGGGAGGACGAGCAGTACTTC,CASSMTREDEQYF
.,TRBJ1-4,TRBD1,TRBV19,TGTGCCAGTAGAGAACCGGGACAGGCGGGGGAAAAACTGTTTTTT,CASREPGQAGEKLFF
.,TRBJ1-6,TRBD1,TRBV3-1/TRBV3-2,TGTGCCAGCAGCCCAGGGGGGTGGAATTCACCCCTCCACTTT,CASSPGGWNSPLHF
.,TRBJ1-1,TRBD1,TRBV5-4,TGTGCCAGCAGCGTGGGACAGGGGGCCACTGAAGCTTTCTTT,CASSVGQGATEAFF